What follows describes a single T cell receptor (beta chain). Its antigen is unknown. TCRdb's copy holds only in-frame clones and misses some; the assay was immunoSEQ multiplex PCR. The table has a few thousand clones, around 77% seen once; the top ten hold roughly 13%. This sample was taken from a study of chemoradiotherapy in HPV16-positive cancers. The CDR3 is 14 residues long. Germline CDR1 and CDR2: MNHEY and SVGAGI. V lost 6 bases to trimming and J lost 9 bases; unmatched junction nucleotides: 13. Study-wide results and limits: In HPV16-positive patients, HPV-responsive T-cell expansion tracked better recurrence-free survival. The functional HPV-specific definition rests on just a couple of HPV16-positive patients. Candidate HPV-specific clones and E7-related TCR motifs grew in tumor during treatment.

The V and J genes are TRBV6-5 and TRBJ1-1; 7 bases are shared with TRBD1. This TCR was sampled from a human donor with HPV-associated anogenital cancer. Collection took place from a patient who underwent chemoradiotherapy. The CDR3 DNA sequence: TGTGCCAGCAGCCTACAGGGGTCCTCATGGCAAGCTTTCTTT. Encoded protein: CASSLQGSSWQAFF.